This entry describes one T cell receptor (beta chain). Its matching antigen is unknown. This record comes from a study of cytomegalovirus exposure and HLA in healthy donors. Study overall: A prior analysis found 100 million to 140 million unique TCR beta sequences from around 200 million T cells.

13 Jbeta primers and 60 Vbeta primers were used for the PCR. Original analysis: Per a later analysis, the number of unique TCR beta chains was about 78 million, of which 8.5 million to 11 million were shared. Assay: immunoSEQ multiplex PCR; the TCRdb copy retains only in-frame clones and omits some. Clone size and V and J calls were adopted from that table, with D and trimming inferred from the DNA. The data contain 150,000 to 200,000 clones, 81% of them singletons. The study, taken as a whole, reports: TCR beta V- and J-gene trimming was later associated with a missense DCLRE1C variant.

The specimen sequenced was PBMCs. The TCR was taken from a woman aged 18-29 years in good health and CMV-seropositive.

The CDR3 bases are TGTGCCAGCAGTGAACAATGGACTCTCCCCTATGGCTACACCTTC. Translation gives CASSEQWTLPYGYTF. The genes are TRBV6-1 and TRBJ1-2; D is undetermined. The CDR3 runs to 15 residues. CDR1 and CDR2 (germline): MNHNS, SASEGT. V was clipped by 2 bases and J by 4 bases, with 14 bases between them.